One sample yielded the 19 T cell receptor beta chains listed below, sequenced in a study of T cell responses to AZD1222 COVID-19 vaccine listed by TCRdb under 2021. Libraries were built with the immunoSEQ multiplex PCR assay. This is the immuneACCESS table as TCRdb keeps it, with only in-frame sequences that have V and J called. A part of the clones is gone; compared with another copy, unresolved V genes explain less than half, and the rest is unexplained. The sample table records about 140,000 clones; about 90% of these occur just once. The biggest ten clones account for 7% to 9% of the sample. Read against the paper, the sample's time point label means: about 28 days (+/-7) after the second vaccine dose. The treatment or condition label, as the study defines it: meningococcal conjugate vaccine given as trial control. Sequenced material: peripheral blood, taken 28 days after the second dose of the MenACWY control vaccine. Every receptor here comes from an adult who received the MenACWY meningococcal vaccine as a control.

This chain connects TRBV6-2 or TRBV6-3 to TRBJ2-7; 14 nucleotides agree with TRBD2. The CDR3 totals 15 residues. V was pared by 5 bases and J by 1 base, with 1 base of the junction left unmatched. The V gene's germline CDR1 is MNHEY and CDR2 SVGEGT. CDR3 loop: CASSRTSGRSYEQYF. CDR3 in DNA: TGTGCCAGCAGTAGGACTAGCGGGAGGTCCTACGAGCAGTACTTC.

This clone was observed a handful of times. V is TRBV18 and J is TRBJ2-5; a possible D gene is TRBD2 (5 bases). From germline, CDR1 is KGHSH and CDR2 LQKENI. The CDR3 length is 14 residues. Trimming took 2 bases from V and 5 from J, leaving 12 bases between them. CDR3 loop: CASSPSGGLETQYF. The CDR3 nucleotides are TGTGCCAGCTCACCATCCGGCGGGCTGGAGACCCAGTACTTC.

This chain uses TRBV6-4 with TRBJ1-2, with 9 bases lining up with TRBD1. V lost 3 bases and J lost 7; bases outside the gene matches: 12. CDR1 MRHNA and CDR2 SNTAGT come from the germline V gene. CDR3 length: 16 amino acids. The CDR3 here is CASSDDLGQGFSGYTF. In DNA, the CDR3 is TGTGCCAGCAGTGATGATCTAGGACAGGGGTTTTCTGGCTACACCTTC.

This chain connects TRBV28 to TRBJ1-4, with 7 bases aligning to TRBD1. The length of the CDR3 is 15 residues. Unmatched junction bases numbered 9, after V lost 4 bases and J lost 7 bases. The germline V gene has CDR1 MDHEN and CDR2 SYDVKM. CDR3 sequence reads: CASSSDRDSGEKLFF. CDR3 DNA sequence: TGTGCCAGCAGTTCCGACAGGGATTCTGGTGAAAAACTGTTTTTT.

The CDR3 sequence is CASSPTGVETQYF. The CDR3 nucleotides read TGTGCCAGCAGCCCGACCGGGGTCGAGACCCAGTACTTC. The V gene is TRBV7-9, the J gene TRBJ2-5; D is possibly TRBD2 (5 bases). V was trimmed by 5 bases and J by 5 bases, leaving 12 bases between them. The CDR3 is 13 residues long. Germline V gives CDR1 SEHNR, CDR2 FQNEAQ (reference sequence).

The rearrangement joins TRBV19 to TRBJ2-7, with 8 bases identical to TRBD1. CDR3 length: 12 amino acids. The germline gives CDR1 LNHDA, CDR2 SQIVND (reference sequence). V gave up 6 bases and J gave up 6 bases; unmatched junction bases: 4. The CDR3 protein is CASRGTGGEQYF. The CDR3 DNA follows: TGTGCCAGTAGGGGAACAGGGGGCGAGCAGTACTTC.

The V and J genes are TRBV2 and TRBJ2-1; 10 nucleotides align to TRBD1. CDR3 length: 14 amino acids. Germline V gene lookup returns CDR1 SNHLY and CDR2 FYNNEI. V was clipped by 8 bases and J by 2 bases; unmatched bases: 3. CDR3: CASGTGAPYNEQFF. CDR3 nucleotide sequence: TGTGCCAGCGGGACAGGGGCGCCCTACAATGAGCAGTTCTTC.

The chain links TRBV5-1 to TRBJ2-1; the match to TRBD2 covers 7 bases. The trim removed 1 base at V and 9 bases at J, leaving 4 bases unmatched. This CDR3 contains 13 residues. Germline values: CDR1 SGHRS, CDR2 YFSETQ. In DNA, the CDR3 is TGCGCCAGCAGCTTGCTAGCGGAGGTTGAGCAGTTCTTC. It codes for CASSLLAEVEQFF. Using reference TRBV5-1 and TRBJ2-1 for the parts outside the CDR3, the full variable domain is KAGVTQTPRYLIKTRGQQVTLSCSPISGHRSVSWYQQTPGQGLQFLFEYFSETQRNKGNFPGRFSGRQFSNSRSEMNVSTLELGDSALYLCASSLLAEVEQFFGPGTRLTVL.

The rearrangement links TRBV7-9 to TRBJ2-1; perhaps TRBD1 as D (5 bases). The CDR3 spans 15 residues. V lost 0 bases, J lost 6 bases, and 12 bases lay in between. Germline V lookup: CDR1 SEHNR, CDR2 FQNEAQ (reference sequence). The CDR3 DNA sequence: TGTGCCAGCAGCTTAGCAGGGGCGGTGGGCAATGAGCAGTTCTTC. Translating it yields CASSLAGAVGNEQFF.

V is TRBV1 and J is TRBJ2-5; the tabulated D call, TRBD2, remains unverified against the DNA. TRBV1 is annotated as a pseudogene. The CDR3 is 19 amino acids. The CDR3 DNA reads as TGCACCAGCAGCGCACGACAGGTCCCGGGACTAGCGGCACAAGAGACCCAGTACTTC. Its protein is CTSSARQVPGLAAQETQYF.

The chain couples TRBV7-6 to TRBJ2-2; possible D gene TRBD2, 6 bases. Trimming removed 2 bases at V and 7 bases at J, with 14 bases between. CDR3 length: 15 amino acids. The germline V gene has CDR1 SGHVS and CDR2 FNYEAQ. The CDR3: CASSLLVSGGGELFF. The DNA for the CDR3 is TGTGCCAGCAGCTTATTGGTTAGCGGTGGCGGGGAGCTGTTTTTT.

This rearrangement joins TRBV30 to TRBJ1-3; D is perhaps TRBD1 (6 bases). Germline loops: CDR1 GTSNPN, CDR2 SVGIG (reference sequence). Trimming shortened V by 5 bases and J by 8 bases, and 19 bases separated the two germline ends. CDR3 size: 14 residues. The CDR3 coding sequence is TGTGCCTGGGGGCCCCGGACACGACAGGACACCATATATTTT. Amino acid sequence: CAWGPRTRQDTIYF.

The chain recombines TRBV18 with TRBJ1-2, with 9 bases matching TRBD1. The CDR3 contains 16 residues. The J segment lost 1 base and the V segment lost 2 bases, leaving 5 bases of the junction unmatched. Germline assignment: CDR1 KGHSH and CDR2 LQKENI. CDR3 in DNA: TGTGCCAGCTCACCATCGGGGACAGGGAATAACTATGGCTACACCTTC. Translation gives CASSPSGTGNNYGYTF. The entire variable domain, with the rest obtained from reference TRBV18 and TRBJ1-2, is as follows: NAGVMQNPRHLVRRRGQEARLRCSPMKGHSHVYWYRQLPEEGLKFMVYLQKENIIDESGMPKERFSAEFPKEGPSILRIQQVVRGDSAAYFCASSPSGTGNNYGYTFGSGTRLTVV.

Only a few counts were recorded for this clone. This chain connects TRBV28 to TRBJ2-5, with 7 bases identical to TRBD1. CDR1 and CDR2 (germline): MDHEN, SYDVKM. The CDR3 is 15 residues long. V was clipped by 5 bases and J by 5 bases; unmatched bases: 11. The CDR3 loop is CASSPGQAQGETQYF. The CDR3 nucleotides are TGTGCCAGCAGTCCAGGACAGGCTCAAGGGGAGACCCAGTACTTC.

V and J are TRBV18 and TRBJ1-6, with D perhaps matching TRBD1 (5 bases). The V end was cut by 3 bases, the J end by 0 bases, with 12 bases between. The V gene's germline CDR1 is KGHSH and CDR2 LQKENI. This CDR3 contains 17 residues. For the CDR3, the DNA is TGTGCCAGCTCACCCGGTGGGGCCAGCTCCTATAATTCACCCCTCCACTTT. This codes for CASSPGGASSYNSPLHF. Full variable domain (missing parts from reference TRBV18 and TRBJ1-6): NAGVMQNPRHLVRRRGQEARLRCSPMKGHSHVYWYRQLPEEGLKFMVYLQKENIIDESGMPKERFSAEFPKEGPSILRIQQVVRGDSAAYFCASSPGGASSYNSPLHFGNGTRLTVT.

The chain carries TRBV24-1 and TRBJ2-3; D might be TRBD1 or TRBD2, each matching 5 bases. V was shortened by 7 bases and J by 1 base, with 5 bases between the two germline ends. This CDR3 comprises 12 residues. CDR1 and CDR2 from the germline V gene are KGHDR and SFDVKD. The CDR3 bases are TGTGCCACCAGGGGGGGCACAGATACGCAGTATTTT. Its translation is CATRGGTDTQYF.

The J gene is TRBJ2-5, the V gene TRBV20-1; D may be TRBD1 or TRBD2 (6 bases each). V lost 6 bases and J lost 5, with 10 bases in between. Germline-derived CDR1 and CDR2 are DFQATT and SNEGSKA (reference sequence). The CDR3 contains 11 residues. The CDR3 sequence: CSAGGLETQYF. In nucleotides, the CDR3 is TGCAGTGCAGGGGGGCTTGAGACCCAGTACTTC.

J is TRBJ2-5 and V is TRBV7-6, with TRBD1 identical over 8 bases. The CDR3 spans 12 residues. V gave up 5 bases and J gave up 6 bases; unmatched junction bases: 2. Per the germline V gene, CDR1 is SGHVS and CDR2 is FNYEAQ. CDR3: CASSDRGQTQYF. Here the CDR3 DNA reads TGTGCCAGCAGCGACAGGGGTCAGACCCAGTACTTC.

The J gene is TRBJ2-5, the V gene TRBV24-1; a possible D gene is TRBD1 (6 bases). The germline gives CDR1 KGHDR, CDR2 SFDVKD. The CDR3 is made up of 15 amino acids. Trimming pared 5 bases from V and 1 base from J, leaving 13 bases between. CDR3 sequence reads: CATSVSGRGQETQYF. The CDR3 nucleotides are TGTGCCACCAGTGTAAGCGGCAGGGGCCAAGAGACCCAGTACTTC.